This T cell receptor beta chain was sequenced during a study of T cell changes during pregnancy in multiple sclerosis. The V gene's germline CDR1 is LGHNA and CDR2 YNFKEQ. The CDR3 has 15 amino acids. Trimming removed 1 base from V and 2 bases from J; junction bases left unmatched: 1. Sequenced by immunoSEQ multiplex PCR; TCRdb stores in-frame clones only, minus some. The sample contains some 64,000 clones, less than 95% of which appear only once. The sequenced sample was peripheral blood, obtained in the second trimester of pregnancy. The J gene is TRBJ2-5, the V gene TRBV4-2; 10 bases are shared with TRBD2. The TCR sequence derives from a female donor in good health, enrolled as a control in a pregnancy study. The CDR3 coding sequence is TGTGCCAGCAGCCAAGGGACTAGCGGTCAAGAGACCCAGTACTTC. Translation gives CASSQGTSGQETQYF.